This TCR beta chain appears in the sequencing data of a study of T cell responses to AZD1222 COVID-19 vaccine. Looked up from germline, CDR1 is LNHDA and CDR2 is SQIVND (reference sequence). There are 17 residues in the CDR3. Trimming shortened V by 6 bases and J by 3 bases, and 21 bases separated the two germline ends. A remark on this clone: Its antigen remains unknown.

TCRdb's copy holds only in-frame clones and misses some; the assay was immunoSEQ multiplex PCR. The sample contains 150,000 to 200,000 clones, around 95% of which appear only once. General study findings and limits: Recipients of two AZD1222 doses showed rising Spike-specific TCR breadth and depth. Across the whole spike, CD4 TCRs peaked at regions 160-218 and 743-854. Baseline serostatus was positive in only six AZD1222 recipients. Reportedly, nearly half of unique spike TCRs recognized epitopes outside B.1.351/B.1.1.7 mutations.

The V gene is TRBV19, the J gene TRBJ1-5; the D gene is possibly TRBD1 (5 bases). This material consisted of peripheral blood, taken on day 0 of AZD1222 vaccination. The clonotype was recovered from an adult in good health. The CDR3 is CASSGNRAGQLNQPQHF. Written as DNA, the CDR3 is TGTGCCAGTAGCGGGAACCGCGCGGGGCAGCTCAATCAGCCCCAGCATTTT.